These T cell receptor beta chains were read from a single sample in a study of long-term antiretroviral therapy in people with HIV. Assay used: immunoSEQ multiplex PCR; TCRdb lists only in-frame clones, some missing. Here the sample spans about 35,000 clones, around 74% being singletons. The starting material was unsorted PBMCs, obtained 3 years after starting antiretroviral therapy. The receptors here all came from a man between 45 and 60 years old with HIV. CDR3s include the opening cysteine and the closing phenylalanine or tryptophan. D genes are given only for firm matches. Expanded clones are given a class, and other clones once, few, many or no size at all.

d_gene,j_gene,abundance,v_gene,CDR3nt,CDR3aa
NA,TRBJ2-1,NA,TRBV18,TGTGCCAGCTCACCACGGGAAGGGGAGGCCTACAATGAGCAGTTCTTC,CASSPREGEAYNEQFF
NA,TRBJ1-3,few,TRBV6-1,TGTGCCAGCAGTGTCCACCCGTCCGGCACCATATATTTT,CASSVHPSGTIYF
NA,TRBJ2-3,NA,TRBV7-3,TGTGCCAGCGGGGAGAGCACAGATACGCAGTATTTT,CASGESTDTQYF
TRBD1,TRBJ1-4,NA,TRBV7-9,TGTGCCAGCAGCGCCACAGGGGTAAATGAAAAACTGTTTTTT,CASSATGVNEKLFF
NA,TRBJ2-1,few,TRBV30,TGTGCCTGGAGTGTGACCGGGAATGAGCAGTTCTTC,CAWSVTGNEQFF
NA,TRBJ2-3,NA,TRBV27,TGTGCCAGCAGTTTTCGGGGTACAGATACGCAGTATTTT,CASSFRGTDTQYF
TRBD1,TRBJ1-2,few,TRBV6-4,TGTGCCAGCTACCGGGACAGGTGGAATGGCTACACCTTC,CASYRDRWNGYTF
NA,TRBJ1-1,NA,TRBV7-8,TGTGCCAGCAGCGAAGGAGAGAGTTTCGGTGAAGCTTTCTTT,CASSEGESFGEAFF
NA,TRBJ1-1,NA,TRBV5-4,TGTGCCAGCAGCCTCCTACAGGGTTCGAACACTGAAGCTTTCTTT,CASSLLQGSNTEAFF
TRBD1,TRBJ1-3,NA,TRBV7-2,TGTGCCAGCAGCTTCCGACAGGGGTCTTCTGGAAACACCATATATTTT,CASSFRQGSSGNTIYF
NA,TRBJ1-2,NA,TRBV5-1,TGCGCCAGCAGCTTGGACAGTCTCTCCTCCGGGGGCTACACCTTC,CASSLDSLSSGGYTF
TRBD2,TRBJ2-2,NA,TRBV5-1,TGCGCCAGCAGCACCCTGACTAGCGGGAGGTCTTTCACCGGGGAGCTGTTTTTT,CASSTLTSGRSFTGELFF
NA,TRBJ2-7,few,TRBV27,TGTGCCAGCAGTCCCCGCGGGGTAGTATACGAGCAGTACTTC,CASSPRGVVYEQYF
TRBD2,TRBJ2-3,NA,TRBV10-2,TGCGCCAGCAGTTCCCTAGCGGGTCTCACAGATACGCAGTATTTT,CASSSLAGLTDTQYF
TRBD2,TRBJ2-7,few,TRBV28,TGTGCCAGCAGACCCGGGACTAGCGACGAGCAGTACTTC,CASRPGTSDEQYF
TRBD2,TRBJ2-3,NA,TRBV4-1,TGCGCCAGCAGCCAAGGATCCGGGACTAGCATGGATACGCAGTATTTT,CASSQGSGTSMDTQYF
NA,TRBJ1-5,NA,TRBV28,TGTGCCAGCAGTCCCTGGAAAAGTTTGGGCAATCAGCCCCAGCATTTT,CASSPWKSLGNQPQHF